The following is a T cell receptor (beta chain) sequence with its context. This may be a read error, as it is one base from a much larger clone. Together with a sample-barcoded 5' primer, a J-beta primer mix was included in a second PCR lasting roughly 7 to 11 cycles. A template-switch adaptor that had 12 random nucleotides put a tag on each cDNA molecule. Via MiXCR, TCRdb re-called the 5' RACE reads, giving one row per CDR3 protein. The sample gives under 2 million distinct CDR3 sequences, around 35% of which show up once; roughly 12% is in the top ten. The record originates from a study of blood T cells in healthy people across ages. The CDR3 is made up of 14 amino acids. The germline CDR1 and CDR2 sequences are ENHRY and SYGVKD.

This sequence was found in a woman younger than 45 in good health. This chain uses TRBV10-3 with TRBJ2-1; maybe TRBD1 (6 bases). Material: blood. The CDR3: CAISTGSSYNVQFF. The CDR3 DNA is TGTGCCATCAGTACAGGGTCCTCCTACAATGTGCAGTTCTTC.